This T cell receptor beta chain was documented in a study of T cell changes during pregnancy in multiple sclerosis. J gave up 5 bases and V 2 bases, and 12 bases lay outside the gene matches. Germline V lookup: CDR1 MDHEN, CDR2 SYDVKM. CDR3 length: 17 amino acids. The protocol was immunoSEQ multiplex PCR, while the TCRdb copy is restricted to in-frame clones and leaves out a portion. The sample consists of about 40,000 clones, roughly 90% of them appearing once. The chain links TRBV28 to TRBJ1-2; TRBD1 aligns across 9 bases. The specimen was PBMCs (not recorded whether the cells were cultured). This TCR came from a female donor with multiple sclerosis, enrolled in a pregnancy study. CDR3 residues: CASSLETGTGRLYGYTF. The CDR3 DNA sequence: TGTGCCAGCAGTTTAGAAACCGGGACAGGGAGATTGTATGGCTACACCTTC.